This note documents a single T cell receptor beta chain sequence. The germline V gene encodes CDR1 LNHDA and CDR2 SQIVND (reference sequence). This CDR3 has 15 amino acids. V was cut by 5 bases and J by 8 bases, with 18 bases left in between. This record belongs to a study of blood T cell repertoires in COVID-19. Looking at the study overall: Nucleic acid was either cDNA or gDNA, and it came from T cells, B-cell-depleted T cells, or PBMCs.

As originally analysed: Estimation of nucleated cell counts relied on the amplification of reference gene primers. Clones were sequenced by immunoSEQ multiplex PCR, and TCRdb holds only the in-frame ones, with some missing. V, J and clone size are those of that table, while D and trimming were read from the DNA. The table lists roughly 430,000 clones, approximately 88% of them singletons. This chain joins TRBV19 and TRBJ1-4; D is possibly TRBD1 (5 bases). This clonotype was sampled from a woman in her thirties or forties with acute COVID-19. The source material was PBMCs or T cells enriched from blood (not recorded which). CDR3 coding DNA: TGTGCCAGTAGTCCGTCGCAGGGTTTAGGGGAAAAACTGTTTTTT. It encodes CASSPSQGLGEKLFF.